This TCR beta chain is from a study of cytomegalovirus exposure and HLA in healthy donors. Here immunoSEQ multiplex PCR was the method, and the copy in TCRdb shows in-frame clones only, minus some. In the table there are approximately 82,000 clones, roughly 93% of which are singletons. The CDR3 is 12 residues long. In germline, CDR1 is MDHEN, CDR2 SYDVKM. Between the trimmed V and J ends, which lost 6 bases and 7 bases, there was a span of 12 bases. Input material: PBMCs. The genes are TRBV28 and TRBJ1-2; D is undetermined. The source of this sequence is a man between 18 and 35 years old in good health and CMV-seronegative. This chain's CDR3 is CASRITGFGYTF. CDR3 bases: TGTGCCAGCAGAATTACGGGGTTTGGCTACACCTTC.